The 14 T cell receptor beta chains presented below share a single source sample, sequenced in a study of blood T cell repertoires in COVID-19. Profiled with immunoSEQ multiplex PCR; TCRdb holds only in-frame clones, not every one. The table lists 150,000 to 200,000 clones, about 82% of them singletons. Material: peripheral blood. These TCRs come from a man between 65 and 85 years old with active or convalescent COVID-19.

The rearrangement uses TRBV6-5 and TRBJ2-7, with 9 bases matching TRBD1. The CDR3 runs 15 residues. Germline loops: CDR1 MNHEY, CDR2 SVGAGI. The junction had 14 bases not matched to a gene; V was cut back by 10 bases and J by 4 bases. The CDR3 sequence is CATFPGTGWEYEQYF. Written as DNA, the CDR3 is TGTGCCACGTTTCCTGGGACAGGGTGGGAGTACGAGCAGTACTTC.

The chain carries TRBV19 and TRBJ1-2, with unresolved D. The germline V gene has CDR1 LNHDA and CDR2 SQIVND (reference sequence). This CDR3 is built from 15 residues. Trimming took off 1 base at V and 2 bases at J, with 11 bases between the two ends. CDR3 region: CASSIVVGSNYGYTF. Written as DNA, the CDR3 is TGTGCCAGTAGTATAGTAGTGGGCTCCAACTATGGCTACACCTTC.

V usage is TRBV4-2 and J usage is TRBJ2-2, with D possibly being TRBD2 (5 bases). The CDR3 has 16 residues. Germline CDR1 reads LGHNA; CDR2 reads YNFKEQ. Trimming took off 0 bases at V and 1 base at J, with 9 bases between the two ends. CDR3: CASSQDPGGNTGELFF. CDR3 sequence (DNA): TGTGCCAGCAGCCAAGACCCTGGAGGGAACACCGGGGAGCTGTTTTTT.

The rearrangement links TRBV7-9 to TRBJ2-7; 7 bases align to TRBD2. The CDR3 covers 13 residues. From germline, CDR1 is SEHNR and CDR2 FQNEAQ (reference sequence). Germline trimming cut 11 bases from V and 0 bases from J; bases unmatched to any gene: 7. As DNA, the CDR3 is TGTGCCGGGGGGGAAGAGAGCTCCTACGAGCAGTACTTC. It translates to CAGGEESSYEQYF.

This chain joins TRBV11-3 and TRBJ2-1; possible D gene TRBD1, 7 bases. Trimming left V 1 base short and J 3 bases short, with 16 bases between. Germline V CDR1 and CDR2: SGHNT, YENEEA. The CDR3 covers 17 residues. Here the CDR3 DNA reads TGTGCCAGCAGCTTAGCTGCGGCAGGGGGGAACTACAATGAGCAGTTCTTC. Protein: CASSLAAAGGNYNEQFF.

V is TRBV24-1 and J is TRBJ1-5, with D maybe TRBD1 (6 bases). Trimming pared 9 bases from V and 0 bases from J, leaving 20 bases between. Germline V gene data show CDR1 as KGHDR and CDR2 as SFDVKD. The length of the CDR3 is 17 residues. Written as DNA, the CDR3 is TGTGCCACCCCACCGGGGGGGGCCCTCTATAGCAATCAGCCCCAGCATTTT. It encodes CATPPGGALYSNQPQHF.

Turning to this clone: Other nucleotide sequences from this sample produce the same CDR3. The chain is built from TRBV5-1 and TRBJ2-1, with 11 bases fitting TRBD2. The length of the CDR3 is 15 residues. The ends lost 3 bases at V and 6 bases at J; junction bases unmatched: 5. In germline, CDR1 is SGHRS, CDR2 YFSETQ. The CDR3 loop is CASSSGTSGINEQFF. DNA for the CDR3: TGCGCCAGCAGCTCCGGGACTAGCGGTATCAATGAGCAGTTCTTC.

The chain joins TRBV29-1 to TRBJ2-5; 16 bases map to TRBD2. Trimming took 8 bases from V and 2 from J; bases not matched to a gene: 5. CDR1 and CDR2 from the germline V gene are SQVTM and ANQGSEA. The CDR3 spans 15 residues. CDR3 sequence: CSHGTSGGDQETQYF. CDR3 coding DNA: TGCAGCCACGGGACTAGCGGGGGGGATCAAGAGACCCAGTACTTC.

The rearrangement links TRBV28 to TRBJ1-3; TRBD1 matches 9 bases. Germline loops: CDR1 MDHEN, CDR2 SYDVKM. After removal of 8 bases from V and 0 bases from J, the junction contained 5 bases not matched to a gene. CDR3 length: 15 amino acids. CDR3 coding DNA: TGTGCCAGCCTGGGACAGGGTTACTCTGGAAACACCATATATTTT. This encodes CASLGQGYSGNTIYF.

V usage is TRBV7-9 and J usage is TRBJ2-5; TRBD2 aligns across 10 bases. CDR3 length: 14 amino acids. Germline-derived CDR1 and CDR2 are SEHNR and FQNEAQ (reference sequence). The V gene end was trimmed by 11 bases and the J gene end by 5 bases; junction bases not matched to a gene: 11. In DNA form, the CDR3 reads TGTGCCGGCGAGAGCGGGAGGGCCCCGGAGACCCAGTACTTC. As protein: CAGESGRAPETQYF. Full variable domain (rest looked up from reference TRBV7-9 and TRBJ2-5): DTGVSQNPRHKITKRGQNVTFRCDPISEHNRLYWYRQTLGQGPEFLTYFQNEAQLEKSRLLSDRFSAERPKGSFSTLEIQRTEQGDSAMYLCAGESGRAPETQYFGPGTRLLVL.

This chain links TRBV7-6 with TRBJ2-1; 11 positions agree with TRBD1. The CDR3 is 14 residues long. V shed 5 bases and J 7 bases; nucleotides not matched to a gene: 4. Germline V CDR1 and CDR2: SGHVS, FNYEAQ. The CDR3 DNA is TGTGCCAGCAGCACCGGGACAGGGGGGAATGAGCAGTTCTTC. It translates to CASSTGTGGNEQFF.

The V call is TRBV29-1, the J call TRBJ1-6; possibly TRBD1 for D (5 bases). The germline V gene has CDR1 SQVTM and CDR2 ANQGSEA. V was pared by 4 bases and J by 10 bases, with 14 bases between. The CDR3 covers 13 residues. Here the CDR3 DNA reads TGCAGCGTTGGGTTGGGGACTGACTCACCCCTCCACTTT. Its translation is CSVGLGTDSPLHF.

A few counts support this clone. The gene calls are TRBV18 and TRBJ1-1, with D tentatively TRBD1 (6 bases). There are 14 residues in the CDR3. Trimming shortened V by 4 bases and J by 8 bases, and 17 bases separated the two germline ends. Germline lookup yields CDR1 KGHSH and CDR2 LQKENI. As DNA, the CDR3 is TGTGCCAGCTCACGTACCGCTGGGACACTCGAAGCTTTCTTT. The encoded protein is CASSRTAGTLEAFF.

J is TRBJ1-2 and V is TRBV6-6; a weak D match, TRBD1 (6 bases). Germline CDR1 reads MNHNY; CDR2 reads SVGAGI (reference sequence). This CDR3 region has 15 residues. The V end lost 5 bases, the J end lost 5 bases, and 18 bases lay between the germline ends. The CDR3 coding sequence is TGTGCCAGCAGTCGGGATCTGGGGGCCCTTTATGGCTACACCTTC. This encodes CASSRDLGALYGYTF.